The entry below describes one T cell receptor beta chain. The CDR3 has 18 residues. V was shortened by 6 bases and J by 3 bases, with 21 bases between the two germline ends. CDR1 and CDR2 from the germline V gene are MGHDK and SYGVNS. This entry comes from a study of shared clonotypes between healthy human individuals. About the study: The study enrolled a couple of women and a few men aged 18 to 49.

The method was immunoSEQ multiplex PCR; TCRdb's version includes in-frame clones alone and lacks a portion of them. This sample yields roughly 1,100,000 clones, of which more than 65% are seen a single time; about 1.5% belongs to the top ten. V and J are TRBV25-1 and TRBJ1-6; a weak D match, TRBD1 (6 bases). The sequencing sample was made of memory CD4+ T cells sorted from blood. Stated subset: CD45RA-negative fraction. The clonotype comes from a young man in good health. The DNA for the CDR3 is TGTGCCAGCAGCGAGGGCATGGACAGTGCTTTCTATAATTCACCCCTCCACTTT. This sequence encodes CASSEGMDSAFYNSPLHF.